This record covers a single TCR beta chain. The length of the CDR3 is 15 residues. V was cut by 3 bases and J by 6 bases, with 18 bases left in between. Per germline, CDR1 MNHNS and CDR2 SASEGT. The data originate from a study of neurological immune-mediated disorders. Each CDR3 protein is one row after TCRdb ran MiXCR on the 5' RACE reads. This repertoire shows about 32,000 distinct CDR3 sequences, 3% to 4% found once; its top ten account for 2.2%. This rearrangement joins TRBV6-1 to TRBJ2-7, with D perhaps given as TRBD1 or TRBD2 (5 bases each). Sequencing was done on a sample of PBMCs. This clonotype was obtained from a man aged 30 to 39 with multiple sclerosis. CDR3 bases: TGTGCCAGCAGTGAGAGCTGGGGGACCGCGGGCGAGCAGTACTTC. As protein: CASSESWGTAGEQYF.